The 9 T cell receptor beta chains below all came from one sample that was sequenced in a study of control samples from healthy donors and cancer patients. Sequencing used immunoSEQ multiplex PCR; TCRdb keeps in-frame clones, though not all of them. This sample has roughly 24,000 clones, with approximately 78% found just once. The sequenced sample was PBMCs. The receptors originated from a man aged 55 to 70 with colorectal cancer.

The V and J genes are TRBV24-1 and TRBJ2-3, with TRBD2 matching over 10 bases. The V segment lost 5 bases and the J segment 12 bases; nucleotides outside the gene matches: 13. CDR1 and CDR2 (germline): KGHDR, SFDVKD. The CDR3 totals 15 residues. The CDR3, as DNA: TGTGCCACCAGTGCTCTAGCGGGGGCTCACGGAACTCAGTATTTT. The encoded protein is CATSALAGAHGTQYF.

This clone has more than one count but fewer than ten. Here the CDR3 DNA reads TGTGCCAGCAGGGCACAGCTGAACACTGAAGCTTTCTTT. Encoded protein: CASRAQLNTEAFF. The V and J genes are TRBV12-3 or TRBV12-4 and TRBJ1-1, with no clear D. The CDR3 spans 13 residues. Between the trimmed V and J ends, which lost 6 bases and 0 bases, there was a span of 8 bases.

The J gene is TRBJ2-2, the V gene TRBV5-4, with TRBD2 identical over 7 bases. The CDR3 runs to 15 residues. Trimming took 2 bases from V and 5 from J; bases not matched to a gene: 6. CDR1 is SGHNT, CDR2 YYREEE, per germline (reference sequence). The DNA of the CDR3 is TGTGCCAGCAGCTTTCCTGGCGGGGGAACCGGGGAGCTGTTTTTT. It translates to CASSFPGGGTGELFF.

This chain uses TRBV5-1 with TRBJ2-1, with TRBD1 matching 11 bases. J lost 6 bases, V lost 1 base, and 3 bases had no gene match. Germline lookup yields CDR1 SGHRS and CDR2 YFSETQ. The CDR3 sequence is 15 residues long. The CDR3, as DNA: TGCGCCAGCAGCTTGCGTGGGACAGGGGGCAATGAGCAGTTCTTC. It codes for CASSLRGTGGNEQFF.

V and J are TRBV28 and TRBJ2-3, with D perhaps TRBD2 (7 bases). This CDR3 has 15 residues. Trimming removed 6 bases at V and 1 base at J, with 14 bases between. In germline, CDR1 is MDHEN, CDR2 SYDVKM. CDR3: CASRVGGAGTDTQYF. CDR3 bases: TGTGCCAGCAGAGTAGGGGGGGCCGGCACAGATACGCAGTATTTT.

The rearrangement joins TRBV11-2 to TRBJ2-3; tentative D call: TRBD2 (6 bases). The CDR3 runs 15 residues. Trimming pared 5 bases from V and 1 base from J, leaving 13 bases between. From germline, CDR1 is SGHAT and CDR2 FQNNGV. This CDR3 is CASSLTGVGTDTQYF. DNA of the CDR3: TGTGCCAGCAGCCTCACGGGGGTTGGCACAGATACGCAGTATTTT.

The rearrangement links TRBV12-3 or TRBV12-4 to TRBJ1-1; the D gene is possibly TRBD1 (5 bases). V shed 5 bases and J shed 7 bases, with 14 bases lying between them. The CDR3 contains 13 residues. The CDR3 reads CASSPGPDFEAFF. The DNA of the CDR3 is TGTGCCAGCAGTCCGGGGCCCGATTTTGAAGCTTTCTTT.

V usage is TRBV7-2 and J usage is TRBJ2-3; no reliable D call. This CDR3 is built from 14 residues. The V end lost 3 bases, the J end lost 5 bases, and 12 bases lay between the germline ends. CDR1 and CDR2 from the germline V gene are SGHTA and FQGNSA. The CDR3 region is CASSFDPTKDTQYF. CDR3 in DNA: TGTGCCAGCAGCTTCGACCCCACAAAAGATACGCAGTATTTT.

The chain uses TRBV7-2 and TRBJ2-1; D is uncertain. This CDR3 is 15 amino acids long. Per the germline V gene, CDR1 is SGHTA and CDR2 is FQGNSA. The V end lost 1 base, the J end lost 3 bases, and 10 bases lay between the germline ends. The CDR3 DNA reads as TGTGCCAGCAGCTTAGGAGACGGTGACTACAATGAGCAGTTCTTC. It is translated as CASSLGDGDYNEQFF.